This T cell receptor (beta chain) was retrieved from a study of cytomegalovirus exposure and HLA in healthy donors. Notes on the study in general: Most subjects had HLA-A and HLA-B alleles reportedly predicted accurately by TCR beta sequences. Highly shared variants forming one cluster were likely a sequencing artifact.

There are a few counts of this clone. Its antigen is as yet unknown. Germline values: CDR1 SGHTA, CDR2 FQGTGA. V shed 6 bases and J 1 base; nucleotides not matched to a gene: 11. This CDR3 contains 18 residues. Primers included in the PCR were 60 Vbeta and 13 Jbeta primers. Libraries were prepared by immunoSEQ multiplex PCR; TCRdb keeps only in-frame clonotypes and omits some of them. The sample carries about 140,000 clones, approximately 84% recorded once. This sequence joins TRBV7-3 and TRBJ2-2, with TRBD1 identical over 10 bases. The sequence came from a man aged 25 to 40 in good health and CMV-seropositive. The sequenced sample was PBMCs. In DNA form, the CDR3 reads TGTGCCAGCAGGGCCGGGACAGGGGTTGGGCTGAACACCGGGGAGCTGTTTTTT. Its protein is CASRAGTGVGLNTGELFF.